This TCR beta chain was sequenced during a study of cytomegalovirus exposure and HLA in healthy donors. Study as a whole: Previous work identified 120 million or so unique TCR beta sequences from 150 million to 200 million T cells.

The CDR3 is 17 residues long. Looked up from germline, CDR1 is SGHDT and CDR2 is YYEEEE. V shed 0 bases and J 1 base; nucleotides not matched to a gene: 2. Study-wide results and limits: In a later analysis, approximately 15,000 TCR beta sequences were associated with HLA alleles at 0.05 false discovery rate. Associated with cytomegalovirus, according to the listing, were 150 to 200 TCR beta chains. Several of the most significant clusters appeared, in a later analysis, to be linked to common viral pathogens.

A word on this clone: Its specificity is unknown.

The primer mix had 60 Vbeta and 13 Jbeta primers. Sequencing was performed with immunoSEQ multiplex PCR; in TCRdb, only in-frame clones are kept and a portion is missing. The table has 160,000 or so clones, about 80% seen once. The chain couples TRBV5-6 to TRBJ2-1; TRBD2 matches at 12 bases. Material for sequencing was PBMCs. This sequence was found in a woman in her forties or fifties in good health and CMV-seronegative. CDR3 sequence (DNA): TGTGCCAGCAGCTTGGCCGGACTAGCGGGGTCCTACAATGAGCAGTTCTTC. Protein sequence: CASSLAGLAGSYNEQFF.